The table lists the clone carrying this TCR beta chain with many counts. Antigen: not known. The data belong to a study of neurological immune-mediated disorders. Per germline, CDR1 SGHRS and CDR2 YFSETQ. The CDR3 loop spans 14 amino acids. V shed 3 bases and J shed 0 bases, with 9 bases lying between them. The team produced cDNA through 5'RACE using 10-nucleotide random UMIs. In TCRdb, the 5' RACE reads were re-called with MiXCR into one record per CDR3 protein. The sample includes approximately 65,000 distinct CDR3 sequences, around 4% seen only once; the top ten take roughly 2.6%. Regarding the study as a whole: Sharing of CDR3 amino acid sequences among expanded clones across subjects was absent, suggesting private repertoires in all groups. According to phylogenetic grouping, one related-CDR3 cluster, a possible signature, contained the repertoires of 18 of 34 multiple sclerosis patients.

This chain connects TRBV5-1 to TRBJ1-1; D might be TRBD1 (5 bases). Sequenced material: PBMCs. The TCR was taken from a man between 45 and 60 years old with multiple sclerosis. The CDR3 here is CASSWGRVNTEAFF. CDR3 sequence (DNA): TGCGCCAGCAGCTGGGGCAGAGTGAACACTGAAGCTTTCTTT.